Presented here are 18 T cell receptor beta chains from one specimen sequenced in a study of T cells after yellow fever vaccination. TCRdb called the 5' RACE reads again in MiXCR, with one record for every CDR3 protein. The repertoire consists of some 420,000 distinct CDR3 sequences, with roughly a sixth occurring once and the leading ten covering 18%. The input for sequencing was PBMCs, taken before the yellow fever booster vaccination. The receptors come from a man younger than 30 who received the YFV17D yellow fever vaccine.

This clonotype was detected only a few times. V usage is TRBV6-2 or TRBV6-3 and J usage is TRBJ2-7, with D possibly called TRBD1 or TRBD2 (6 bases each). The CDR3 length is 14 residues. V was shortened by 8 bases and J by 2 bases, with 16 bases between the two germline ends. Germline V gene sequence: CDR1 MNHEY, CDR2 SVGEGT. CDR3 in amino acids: CASATWGATYEQYV. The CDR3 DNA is TGTGCCAGCGCGACCTGGGGGGCCACCTACGAGCAGTACGTC.

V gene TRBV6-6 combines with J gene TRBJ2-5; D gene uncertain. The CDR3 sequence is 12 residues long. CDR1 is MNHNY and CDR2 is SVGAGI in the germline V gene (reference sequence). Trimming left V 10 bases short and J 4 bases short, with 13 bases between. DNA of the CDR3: TGTGCCACCTCCGCTATCGGAGAGACCCAGTACTTC. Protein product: CATSAIGETQYF.

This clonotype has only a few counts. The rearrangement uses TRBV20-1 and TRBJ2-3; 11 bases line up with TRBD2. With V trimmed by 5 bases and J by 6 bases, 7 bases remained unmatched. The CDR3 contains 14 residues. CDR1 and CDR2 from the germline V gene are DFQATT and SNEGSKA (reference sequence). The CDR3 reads CSAGSGGVSDTQYF. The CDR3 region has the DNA TGCAGTGCTGGTAGCGGGGGGGTATCGGATACGCAGTATTTT.

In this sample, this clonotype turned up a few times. The CDR3 protein is CSAETGMNTEAFF. The CDR3 nucleotides read TGCAGTGCCGAGACAGGGATGAACACTGAAGCTTTCTTT. The rearrangement joins TRBV20-1 to TRBJ1-1; TRBD1 aligns across 7 bases. Trimming at V came to 6 bases and at J to 0 bases, leaving 4 bases not matched to a gene. Looked up from germline, CDR1 is DFQATT and CDR2 is SNEGSKA (reference sequence). The length of the CDR3 is 13 residues.

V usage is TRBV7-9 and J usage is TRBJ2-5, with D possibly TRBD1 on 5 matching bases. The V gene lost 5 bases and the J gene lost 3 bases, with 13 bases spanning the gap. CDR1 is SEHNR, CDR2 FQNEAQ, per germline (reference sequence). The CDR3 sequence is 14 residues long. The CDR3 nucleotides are TGTGCCAGCAGCCGAGAAGTAGGGGAAGAGACCCAGTACTTC. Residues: CASSREVGEETQYF.

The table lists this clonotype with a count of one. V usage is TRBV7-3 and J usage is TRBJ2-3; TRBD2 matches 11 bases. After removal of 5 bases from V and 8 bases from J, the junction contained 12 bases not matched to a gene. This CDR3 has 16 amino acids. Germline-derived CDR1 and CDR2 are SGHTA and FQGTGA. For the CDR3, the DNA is TGTGCCAGCAGCCGTGGGCCTAGCGGGGGGCTAGGTACGCAGTATTTT. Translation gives CASSRGPSGGLGTQYF.

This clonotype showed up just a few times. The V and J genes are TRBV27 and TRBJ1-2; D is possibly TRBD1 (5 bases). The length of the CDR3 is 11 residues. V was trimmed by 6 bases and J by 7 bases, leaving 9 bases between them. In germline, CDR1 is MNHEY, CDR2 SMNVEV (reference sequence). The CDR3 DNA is TGTGCCAGCAGGTCCCAGGGTGGCTACACCTTC. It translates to CASRSQGGYTF.

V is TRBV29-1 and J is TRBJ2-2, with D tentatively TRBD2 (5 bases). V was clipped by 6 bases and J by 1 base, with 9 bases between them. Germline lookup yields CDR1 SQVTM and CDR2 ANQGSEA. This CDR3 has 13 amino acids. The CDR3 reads CSVGTRNTGELFF. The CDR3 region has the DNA TGCAGCGTCGGTACTAGGAACACCGGGGAGCTGTTTTTT.

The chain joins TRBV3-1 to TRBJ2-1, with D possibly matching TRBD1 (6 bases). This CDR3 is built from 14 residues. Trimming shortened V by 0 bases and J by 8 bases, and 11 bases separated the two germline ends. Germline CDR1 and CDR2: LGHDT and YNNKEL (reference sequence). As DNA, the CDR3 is TGTGCCAGCAGCCAAGAACCCAGGGGTGATGAGCAGTTCTTC. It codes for CASSQEPRGDEQFF.

CDR3 region: CASSSQGTTNEKLFF. CDR3 bases: TGCGCCAGCAGTTCCCAGGGGACAACTAATGAAAAACTGTTTTTT. The rearrangement joins TRBV5-1 to TRBJ1-4, with a tentative D call TRBD1 (6 bases). The CDR3 extends over 15 amino acids. Germline CDR1 is SGHRS and CDR2 is YFSETQ. The V end was cut by 5 bases, the J end by 0 bases, with 11 bases between.

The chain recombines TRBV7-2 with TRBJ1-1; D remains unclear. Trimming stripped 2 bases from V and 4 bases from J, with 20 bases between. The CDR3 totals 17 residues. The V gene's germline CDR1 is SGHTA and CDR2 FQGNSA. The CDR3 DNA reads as TGTGCCAGCAGCTTAACATTCGAGAGGAGGGTGTTCACTGAAGCTTTCTTT. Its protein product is CASSLTFERRVFTEAFF. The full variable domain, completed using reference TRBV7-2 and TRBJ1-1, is GAGVSQSPSNKVTEKGKDVELRCDPISGHTALYWYRQSLGQGLEFLIYFQGNSAPDKSGLPSDRFSAERTGGSVSTLTIQRTQQEDSAVYLCASSLTFERRVFTEAFFGQGTRLTVV.

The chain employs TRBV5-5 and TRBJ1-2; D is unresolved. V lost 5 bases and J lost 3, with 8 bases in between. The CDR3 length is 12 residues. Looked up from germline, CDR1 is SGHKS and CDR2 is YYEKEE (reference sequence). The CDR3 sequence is CASSPLDYGYTF. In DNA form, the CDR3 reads TGTGCCAGCAGTCCACTTGACTATGGCTACACCTTC.

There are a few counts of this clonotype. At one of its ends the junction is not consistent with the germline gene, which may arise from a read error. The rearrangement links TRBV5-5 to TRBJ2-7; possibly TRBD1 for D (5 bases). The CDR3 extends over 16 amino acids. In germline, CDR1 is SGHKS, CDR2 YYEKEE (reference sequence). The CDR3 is CASSFGASLYSSEQYF. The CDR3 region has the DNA TGTGCCAGCAGCTTTGGGGCCTCCCTCTATTCCTCCGAGCAGTACTTC.

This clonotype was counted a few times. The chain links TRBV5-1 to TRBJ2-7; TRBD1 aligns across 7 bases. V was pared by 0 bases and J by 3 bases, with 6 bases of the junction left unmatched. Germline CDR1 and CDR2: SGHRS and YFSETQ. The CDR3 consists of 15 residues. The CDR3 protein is CASSLGDRRLYEQYV. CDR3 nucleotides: TGCGCCAGCAGCTTGGGGGACAGAAGGCTCTACGAGCAGTACGTC.

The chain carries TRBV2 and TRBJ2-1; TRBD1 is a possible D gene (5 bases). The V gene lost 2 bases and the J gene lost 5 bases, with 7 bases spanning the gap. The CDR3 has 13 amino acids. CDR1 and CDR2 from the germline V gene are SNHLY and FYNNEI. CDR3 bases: TGTGCCAGCAGTGAAACCAGGGACAATGAGCAGTTCTTC. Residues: CASSETRDNEQFF.

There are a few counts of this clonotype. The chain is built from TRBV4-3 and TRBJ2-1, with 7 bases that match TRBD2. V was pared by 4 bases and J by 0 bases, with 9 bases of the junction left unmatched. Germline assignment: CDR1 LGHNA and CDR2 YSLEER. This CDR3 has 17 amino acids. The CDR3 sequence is CASSPKTSLSSYNEQFF. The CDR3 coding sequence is TGCGCCAGCAGCCCAAAGACTAGCTTGAGCTCCTACAATGAGCAGTTCTTC.

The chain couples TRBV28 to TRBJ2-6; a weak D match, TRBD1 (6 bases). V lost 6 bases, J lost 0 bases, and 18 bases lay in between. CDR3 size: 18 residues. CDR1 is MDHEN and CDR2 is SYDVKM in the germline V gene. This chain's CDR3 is CASSSLTGAPSGANVLTF. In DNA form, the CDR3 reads TGTGCCAGCAGCTCGTTGACAGGCGCCCCCTCTGGGGCCAACGTCCTGACTTTC.

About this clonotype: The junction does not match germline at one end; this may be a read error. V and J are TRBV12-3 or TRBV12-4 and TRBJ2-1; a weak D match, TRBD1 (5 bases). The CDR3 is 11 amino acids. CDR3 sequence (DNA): TGTGCCAGCAGCTCGCAGGACGCCCAGGGCTTC. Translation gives CASSSQDAQGF.